This T cell receptor beta chain was recovered during a study of blood T cell repertoires in COVID-19. V lost 8 bases to trimming and J lost 2 bases; unmatched junction nucleotides: 5. The V gene's germline CDR1 is SGHTA and CDR2 FQGNSA. CDR3 length: 16 residues. Assay: immunoSEQ multiplex PCR; the TCRdb copy retains only in-frame clones and omits some. The table has over 150,000 clones, around four fifths seen once. Sequencing was done on a sample of peripheral blood. The V call is TRBV7-2, the J call TRBJ2-6; 11 bases are a match to TRBD1. The clonotype was recovered from a woman at least 80 years old with COVID-19, enrolled during active disease. Here the CDR3 reads CASRGQGAPGANVLTF. The DNA of the CDR3 is TGTGCCAGCCGCGGACAGGGGGCTCCTGGGGCCAACGTCCTGACTTTC.